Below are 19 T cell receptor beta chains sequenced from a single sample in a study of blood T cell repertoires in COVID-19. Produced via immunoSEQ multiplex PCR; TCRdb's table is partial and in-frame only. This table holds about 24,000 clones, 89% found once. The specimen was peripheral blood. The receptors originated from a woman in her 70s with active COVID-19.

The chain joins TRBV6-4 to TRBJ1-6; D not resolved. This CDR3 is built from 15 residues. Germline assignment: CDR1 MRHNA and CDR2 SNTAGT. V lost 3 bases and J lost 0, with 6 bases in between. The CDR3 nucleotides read TGTGCCAGCAGTGAAATGAGCTCCTATAATTCACCCCTCCACTTT. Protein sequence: CASSEMSSYNSPLHF.

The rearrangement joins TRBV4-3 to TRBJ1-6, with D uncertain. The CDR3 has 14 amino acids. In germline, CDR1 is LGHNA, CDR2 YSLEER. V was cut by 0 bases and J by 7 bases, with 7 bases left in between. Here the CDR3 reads CASSQDLWNSPLHF. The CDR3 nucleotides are TGCGCCAGCAGCCAAGATCTATGGAATTCACCCCTCCACTTT.

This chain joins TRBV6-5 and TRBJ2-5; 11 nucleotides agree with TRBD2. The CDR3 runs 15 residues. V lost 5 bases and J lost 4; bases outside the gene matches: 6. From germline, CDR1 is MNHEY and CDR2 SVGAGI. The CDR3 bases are TGTGCCAGCAGTACACTAGCGGGGGAACTAGAGACCCAGTACTTC. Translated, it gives CASSTLAGELETQYF.

The CDR3 loop reads CASSQEVLQREKLFF. The CDR3 DNA reads as TGTGCCAGCAGCCAAGAGGTTCTCCAGAGGGAAAAACTGTTTTTT. The chain recombines TRBV3-1 (or the pseudogene TRBV3-2) with TRBJ1-4; no reliable D call. Germline V lookup: CDR1 LGHDT, CDR2 YNNKEL (reference sequence). The CDR3 has 15 residues. With 0 bases removed from V and 8 bases from J, the gap between germline ends came to 13 bases.

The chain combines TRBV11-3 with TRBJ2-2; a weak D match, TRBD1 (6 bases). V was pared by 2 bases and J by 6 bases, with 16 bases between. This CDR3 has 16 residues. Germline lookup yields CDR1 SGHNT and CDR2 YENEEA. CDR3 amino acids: CASSLFWGRSSGELFF. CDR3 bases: TGTGCCAGCAGCTTATTTTGGGGGCGCTCGTCCGGGGAGCTGTTTTTT.

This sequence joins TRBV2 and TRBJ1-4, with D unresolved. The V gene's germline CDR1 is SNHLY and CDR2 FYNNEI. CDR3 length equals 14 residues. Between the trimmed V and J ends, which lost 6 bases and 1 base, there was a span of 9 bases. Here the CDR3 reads CASSIRQTNEKLFF. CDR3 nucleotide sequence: TGTGCCAGCAGCATAAGACAAACTAATGAAAAACTGTTTTTT.

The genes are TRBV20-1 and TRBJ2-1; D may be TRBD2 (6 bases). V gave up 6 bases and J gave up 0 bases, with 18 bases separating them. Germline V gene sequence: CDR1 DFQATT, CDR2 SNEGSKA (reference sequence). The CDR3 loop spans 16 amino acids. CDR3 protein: CSASSGGGNSYNEQFF. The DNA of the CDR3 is TGCAGTGCAAGTTCGGGTGGCGGGAACTCCTACAATGAGCAGTTCTTC.

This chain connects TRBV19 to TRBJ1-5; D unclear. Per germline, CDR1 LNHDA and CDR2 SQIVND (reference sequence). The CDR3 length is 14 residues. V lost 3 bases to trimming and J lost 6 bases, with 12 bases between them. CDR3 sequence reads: CASSIIRGIQPQHF. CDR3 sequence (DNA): TGTGCCAGTAGTATCATCCGGGGAATTCAGCCCCAGCATTTT.

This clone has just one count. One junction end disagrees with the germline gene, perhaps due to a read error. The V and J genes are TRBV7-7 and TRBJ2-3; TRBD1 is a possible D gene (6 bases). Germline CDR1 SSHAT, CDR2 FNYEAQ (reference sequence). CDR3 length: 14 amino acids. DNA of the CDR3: TGTGCTAGCAGCTTACAGGGTTCCCCAGATACGCAGTATTTT. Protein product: CASSLQGSPDTQYF.

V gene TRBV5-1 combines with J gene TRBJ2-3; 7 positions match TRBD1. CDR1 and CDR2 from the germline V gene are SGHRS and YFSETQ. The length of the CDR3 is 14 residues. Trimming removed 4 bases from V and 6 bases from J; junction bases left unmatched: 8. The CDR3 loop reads CASSKDTGADTQYF. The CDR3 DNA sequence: TGCGCCAGCAGCAAAGACACAGGGGCGGATACGCAGTATTTT.

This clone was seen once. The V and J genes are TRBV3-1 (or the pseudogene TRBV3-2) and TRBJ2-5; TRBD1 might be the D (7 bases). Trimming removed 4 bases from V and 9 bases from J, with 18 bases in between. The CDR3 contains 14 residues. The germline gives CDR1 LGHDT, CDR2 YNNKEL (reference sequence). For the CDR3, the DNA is TGTGCCAGCAGCCCGGGACTCCATCAGGGGGCCCAGTACTTC. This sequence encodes CASSPGLHQGAQYF.

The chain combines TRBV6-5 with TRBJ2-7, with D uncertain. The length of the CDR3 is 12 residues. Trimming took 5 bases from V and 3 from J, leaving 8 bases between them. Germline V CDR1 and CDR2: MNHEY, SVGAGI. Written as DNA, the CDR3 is TGTGCCAGCAGTCCGGCAGGCTACGAGCAGTACTTC. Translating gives CASSPAGYEQYF.

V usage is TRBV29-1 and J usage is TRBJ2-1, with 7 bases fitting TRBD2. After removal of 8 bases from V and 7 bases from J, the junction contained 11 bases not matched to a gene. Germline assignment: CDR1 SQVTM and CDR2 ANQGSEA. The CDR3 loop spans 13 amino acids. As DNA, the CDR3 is TGCAGCTGCACCTGGACTAGTCGGAATGAGCAGTTCTTC. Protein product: CSCTWTSRNEQFF.

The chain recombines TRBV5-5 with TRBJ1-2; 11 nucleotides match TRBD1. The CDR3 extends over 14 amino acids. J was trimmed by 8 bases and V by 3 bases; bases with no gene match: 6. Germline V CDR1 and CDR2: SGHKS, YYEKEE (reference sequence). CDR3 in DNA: TGTGCCAGCAGCTCGGACAGGGGGCTCTGGGGCTACACCTTC. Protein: CASSSDRGLWGYTF.

CDR3: CSASGVAGFPSTDTQYF. The CDR3 coding sequence is TGCAGTGCTAGTGGGGTAGCGGGGTTTCCTAGCACAGATACGCAGTATTTT. The V and J genes are TRBV20-1 and TRBJ2-3; 8 nucleotides line up with TRBD2. The ends lost 3 bases at V and 0 bases at J; junction bases unmatched: 11. This CDR3 has 17 residues. Germline CDR1 is DFQATT and CDR2 is SNEGSKA (reference sequence).

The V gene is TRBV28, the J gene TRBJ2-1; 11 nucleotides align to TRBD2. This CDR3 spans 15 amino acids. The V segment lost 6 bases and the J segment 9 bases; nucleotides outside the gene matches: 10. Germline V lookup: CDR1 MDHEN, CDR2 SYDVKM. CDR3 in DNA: TGTGCCAGCAGCGCACTAGCGGGGGACTTTTTTGAGCAGTTCTTC. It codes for CASSALAGDFFEQFF.

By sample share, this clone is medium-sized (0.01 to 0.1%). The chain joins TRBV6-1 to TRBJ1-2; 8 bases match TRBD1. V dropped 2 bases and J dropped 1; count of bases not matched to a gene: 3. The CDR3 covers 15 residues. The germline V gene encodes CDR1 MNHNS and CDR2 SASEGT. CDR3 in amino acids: CASSEWTGSNYGYTF. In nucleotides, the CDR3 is TGTGCCAGCAGTGAATGGACAGGGAGTAACTATGGCTACACCTTC.

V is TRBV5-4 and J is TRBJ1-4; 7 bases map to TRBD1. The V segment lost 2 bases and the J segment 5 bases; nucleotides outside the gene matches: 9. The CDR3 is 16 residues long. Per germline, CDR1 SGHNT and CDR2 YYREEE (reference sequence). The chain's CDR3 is CASSLDPGQKNEKLFF. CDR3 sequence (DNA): TGTGCCAGCAGCTTAGATCCGGGACAGAAGAATGAAAAACTGTTTTTT. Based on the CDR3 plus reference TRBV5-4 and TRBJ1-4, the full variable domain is ETGVTQSPTHLIKTRGQQVTLRCSSQSGHNTVSWYQQALGQGPQFIFQYYREEENGRGNFPPRFSGLQFPNYSSELNVNALELDDSALYLCASSLDPGQKNEKLFFGSGTQLSVL.

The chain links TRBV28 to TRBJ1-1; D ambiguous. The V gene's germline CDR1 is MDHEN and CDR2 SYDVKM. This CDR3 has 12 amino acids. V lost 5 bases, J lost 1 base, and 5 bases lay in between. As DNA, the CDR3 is TGTGCCAGCAGTGCGCCGAACACTGAAGCTTTCTTT. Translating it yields CASSAPNTEAFF.